This T cell receptor (beta chain) was captured in a study of response to subunit inactivated influenza vaccine. This clonotype was seen a few times. Its target is unknown. Overall study results and limits: Every seasonal influenza vaccination brings in few new T cells, the authors suggested.

Unmatched junction bases numbered 9, after V lost 6 bases and J lost 7 bases. The CDR3 is 15 residues long. Germline assignment: CDR1 MNHNS and CDR2 SASEGT. TCRdb redid the calling of the RT-PCR reads with MiXCR, one entry per CDR3 protein. The data contain roughly 700,000 distinct CDR3 sequences, approximately 15% of them singletons. The chain is built from TRBV6-1 and TRBJ2-2; 9 bases line up with TRBD1. This receptor was identified in a man in his forties or fifties who received an inactivated influenza vaccine. The sample in question was PBMCs from blood, obtained roughly 2 weeks before vaccination. CDR3 sequence: CASSRGQGRIGELFF. The CDR3 nucleotides are TGTGCCAGCAGCCGGGGACAGGGAAGGATCGGGGAGCTGTTTTTT.